A selection of T cell receptor beta chains follows, all from one sample in a study of PD-1 blockade in classical Hodgkin lymphoma. Clones were sequenced by immunoSEQ multiplex PCR, and TCRdb holds only the in-frame ones, with some missing. The table lists over 8,500 clones, more than 65% of them singletons. Material: CD4+ T cells from blood, obtained at baseline. The receptors stem from a human donor with classical Hodgkin lymphoma. The CDR3 runs from the conserved cysteine through the conserved F or W. A D gene is named only where the DNA matches it firmly. Not all rows give a size; the values are once, few, many and, for expanded clones, a class.

abundance	v_gene	d_gene	j_gene	CDR3nt	CDR3aa
-	TRBV6-1	TRBD2	TRBJ2-3	TGTGCCAGCAGATGGACTAGCGGTGATACGCAGTATTTT	CASRWTSGDTQYF
-	TRBV19	TRBD2	TRBJ2-1	TGTGCCAGTAGTCCCCATTCTAGCGGGAGCTCCTACAATGAGCAGTTCTTC	CASSPHSSGSSYNEQFF
-	TRBV5-1	-	TRBJ2-2	TGCGCCAGCAGCAAGACTAGGGAGGTGAACACCGGGGAGCTGTTTTTT	CASSKTREVNTGELFF
-	TRBV6-6	TRBD2	TRBJ2-7	TGTGCCAGCACTCCCCGGGAGGCGGGCGGGCAGTACTTC	CASTPREAGGQYF
once	TRBV6-8	-	TRBJ1-1	TGTGCCAGCAGTGAACTGACAGTGAGGAACACTGAAGCTTTCTTT	CASSELTVRNTEAFF
-	TRBV5-4	-	TRBJ2-3	TGTGCCAGCAGCCTCGCGGGCCGAGATACGCAGTATTTT	CASSLAGRDTQYF
once	TRBV5-1	-	TRBJ2-7	TGCGCCAGCAGCCCTTCAGGGGACTACTACGAGCAGTACTTC	CASSPSGDYYEQYF
-	TRBV15	-	TRBJ2-2	TGTGCCACCAGCAGAGATGGTCCTCTAGGCAGGAACACCGGGGAGCTGTTTTTT	CATSRDGPLGRNTGELFF
-	TRBV2	-	TRBJ1-2	TGTGCCAGCAGCTTCGGGACTTCAAAAGATGGCTACACCTTC	CASSFGTSKDGYTF
-	TRBV5-4	-	TRBJ2-5	TGTGCCAGCAGCTCGGGCAAAGTGGCGTCCTCGGAGACCCAGTACTTC	CASSSGKVASSETQYF
-	TRBV28	-	TRBJ2-7	TGTGCCAGCAGTTGGGGGAAGGGGGTCGGCGAGCAGTACTTC	CASSWGKGVGEQYF
-	TRBV7-6	TRBD2	TRBJ2-1	TGTGCCAGCAGGGCGGGAGGGCGGAGCAATGAGCAGTTCTTC	CASRAGGRSNEQFF
-	TRBV29-1	TRBD1	TRBJ1-5	TGCAGCGTACAACAGGGGGCAGGGCAGCCCCAGCATTTT	CSVQQGAGQPQHF
-	TRBV5-1	-	TRBJ1-3	TGCGCCAGCAGCCCTTCACCGTTGGACAGTTTTGGAAACACCATATATTTT	CASSPSPLDSFGNTIYF
few	TRBV6-1	TRBD1	TRBJ1-5	TGTGCCAGCAGTGAAGGCCCTACAGGGGGCGTTCTCGGGACCCAGCATTTT	CASSEGPTGGVLGTQHF
-	TRBV19	-	TRBJ2-2	TGTGCCAGTAGTGCATTCGGGGAGCTGTTTTTT	CASSAFGELFF
-	TRBV5-4	TRBD2	TRBJ2-5	TGTGCCAGCAGCACACCTAGCGGGCAAGAGACCCAGTACTTC	CASSTPSGQETQYF
once	TRBV6-1	-	TRBJ2-7	TGTGCCAGCAGTGAAGCTGATCAGGGGACCTACGAGCAGTACTTC	CASSEADQGTYEQYF
-	TRBV6-6	-	TRBJ2-2	TGTGCCAGCAACGCAGTTAAGGGCCCCGGGGAGCTGTTTTTT	CASNAVKGPGELFF
-	TRBV5-1	TRBD1	TRBJ1-1	TGCGCCAGCAGTTCGACAGGGCTGAACACTGAAGCTTTCTTT	CASSSTGLNTEAFF
-	TRBV6-6	-	TRBJ1-2	TGTGCCAGCACCGGAGCGGAGGTCGGCTACACCTTC	CASTGAEVGYTF
-	TRBV29-1	-	TRBJ2-3	TGCAGCGTTCATGGGCCAGGGGCGCTCCAAAATACGCAGTATTTT	CSVHGPGALQNTQYF
-	TRBV5-5	-	TRBJ1-2	TGTGCCAGCAGCTTGGGCAAAAGCTACACCTTC	CASSLGKSYTF
few	TRBV7-9	TRBD1	TRBJ1-1	TGTGCCAGCAGCTCGGGACAGGTGAACACTGAAGCTTTCTTT	CASSSGQVNTEAFF
-	TRBV11-2	-	TRBJ1-4	TGTGCCAGCAGTACACAGGGCGGTCTGAATGAAAAACTGTTTTTT	CASSTQGGLNEKLFF
once	TRBV6-5	-	TRBJ2-7	TGTGCCAGCAGTTACCGCCTCTCGCGGGACTACGAGCAGTACTTC	CASSYRLSRDYEQYF
-	TRBV6-5	TRBD2	TRBJ2-1	TGTGCCAGCAGTTACTCGGGACTAGCGCTGAGGAATGAGCAGTTCTTC	CASSYSGLALRNEQFF
-	TRBV6-5	TRBD1	TRBJ1-1	TGTGCCAGCAGTCGGGACAGGGAGGTGGACACTGAAGCTTTCTTT	CASSRDREVDTEAFF
once	TRBV28	-	TRBJ2-5	TGTGCCAGCAACCCAAATCGGGGGCGGGAGACCCAGTACTTC	CASNPNRGRETQYF
once	TRBV13	-	TRBJ2-7	TGTGCCAGCAGCGCACGTCGGGGCGAGCAGTACTTC	CASSARRGEQYF
once	TRBV9	TRBD2	TRBJ2-1	TGTGCCAGCAGCACGGGGACGGGACTAGCGGGAGTAGAGCAGTTCTTC	CASSTGTGLAGVEQFF
-	TRBV7-2	TRBD2	TRBJ2-3	TGTGCCAGCAGTTCGGGACTAGCGGGAGCTGCAGATACGCAGTATTTT	CASSSGLAGAADTQYF
-	TRBV7-9	TRBD1	TRBJ1-1	TGTGCCAGCAGCTTAGCAGGGGGCTCGGGCACTGAAGCTTTCTTT	CASSLAGGSGTEAFF
-	TRBV6-6	-	TRBJ2-3	TGTGCCAGCAGTCCCCTGGCAGATACGCAGTATTTT	CASSPLADTQYF
-	TRBV10-3	TRBD2	TRBJ2-1	TGTGCCATCAGCGAGCCGGGACTAGCGGAGCAAAAGCAGTTCTTC	CAISEPGLAEQKQFF
-	TRBV5-1	TRBD2	TRBJ2-3	TGCGCCAGCAGCTTCGGACTAGCGGGACTATCAACAGATACGCAGTATTTT	CASSFGLAGLSTDTQYF
-	TRBV29-1	TRBD1	TRBJ2-2	TGCAGCGCCGGGACAGGGGGCGGGACCGGGGAGCTGTTTTTT	CSAGTGGGTGELFF
-	TRBV7-2	TRBD1	TRBJ2-7	TGTGCCAGCAGCGTGGTAGGGACAGAGATCTACGAGCAGTACTTC	CASSVVGTEIYEQYF